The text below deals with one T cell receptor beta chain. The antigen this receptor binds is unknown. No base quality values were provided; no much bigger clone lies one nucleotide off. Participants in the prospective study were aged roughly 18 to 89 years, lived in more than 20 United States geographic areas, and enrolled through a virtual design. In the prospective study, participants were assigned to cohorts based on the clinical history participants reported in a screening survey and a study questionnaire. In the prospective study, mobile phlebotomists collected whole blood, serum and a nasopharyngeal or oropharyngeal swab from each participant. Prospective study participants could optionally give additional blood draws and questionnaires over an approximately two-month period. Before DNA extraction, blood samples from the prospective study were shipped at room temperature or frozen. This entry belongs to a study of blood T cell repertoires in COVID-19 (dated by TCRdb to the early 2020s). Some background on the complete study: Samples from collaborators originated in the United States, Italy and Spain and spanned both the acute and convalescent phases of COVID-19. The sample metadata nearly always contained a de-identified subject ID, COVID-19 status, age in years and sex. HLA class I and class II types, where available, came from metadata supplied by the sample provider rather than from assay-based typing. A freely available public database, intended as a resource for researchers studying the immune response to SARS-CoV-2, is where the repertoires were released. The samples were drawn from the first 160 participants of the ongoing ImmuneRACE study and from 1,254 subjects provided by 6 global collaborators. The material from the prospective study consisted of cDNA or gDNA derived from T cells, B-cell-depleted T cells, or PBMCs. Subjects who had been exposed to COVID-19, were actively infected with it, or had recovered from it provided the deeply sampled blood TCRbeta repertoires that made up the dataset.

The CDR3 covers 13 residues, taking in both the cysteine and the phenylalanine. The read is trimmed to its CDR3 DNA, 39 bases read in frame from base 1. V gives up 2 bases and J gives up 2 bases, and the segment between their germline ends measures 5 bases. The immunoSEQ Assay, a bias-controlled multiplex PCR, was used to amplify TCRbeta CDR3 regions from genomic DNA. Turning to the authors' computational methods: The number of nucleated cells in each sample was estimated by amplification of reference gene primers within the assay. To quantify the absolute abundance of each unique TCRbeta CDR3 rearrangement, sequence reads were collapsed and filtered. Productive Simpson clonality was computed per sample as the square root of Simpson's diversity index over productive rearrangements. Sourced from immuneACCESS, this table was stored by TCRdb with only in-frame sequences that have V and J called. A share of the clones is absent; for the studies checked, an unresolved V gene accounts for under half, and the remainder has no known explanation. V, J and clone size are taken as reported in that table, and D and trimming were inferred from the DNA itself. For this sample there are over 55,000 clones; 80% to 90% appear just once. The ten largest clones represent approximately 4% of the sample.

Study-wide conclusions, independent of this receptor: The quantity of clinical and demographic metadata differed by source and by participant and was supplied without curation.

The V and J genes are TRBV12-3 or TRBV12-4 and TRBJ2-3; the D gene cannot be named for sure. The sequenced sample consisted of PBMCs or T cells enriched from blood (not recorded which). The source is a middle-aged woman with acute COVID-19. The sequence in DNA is TGTGCCAGCAGTTTAAGCCCCACAGATACGCAGTATTTT. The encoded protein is CASSLSPTDTQYF.